This TCR beta chain emerged from a study of blood T cell repertoires in COVID-19. Study details: Italy, Spain and the United States were the sources of the convalescent and acute COVID-19 samples. Sources were T cells, B-cell-depleted T cells, or PBMCs; the material itself was cDNA or gDNA.

Germline assignment: CDR1 SNHLY and CDR2 FYNNEI. The CDR3 totals 16 residues. The ends lost 8 bases at V and 2 bases at J; junction bases unmatched: 14. In the original workflow: Quantification of nucleated cells was approximated via reference gene primer amplification. This table comes from immunoSEQ multiplex PCR, and its TCRdb copy is limited to in-frame clones, with some not included. V, J and clone size are those of that table, while D and trimming were read from the DNA. This table holds 150,000 to 200,000 clones, more than 80% found once. Sequencing was performed on peripheral blood. The clonotype originates from an older woman with COVID-19, enrolled during active disease. J is TRBJ1-1 and V is TRBV2; 7 nucleotides match TRBD1. Here the CDR3 DNA reads TGTGCCAGCCCCAGGGGGATTAGGAGCCTTAACACTGAAGCTTTCTTT. Translated: CASPRGIRSLNTEAFF.